In its sample, the clone carrying this T cell receptor beta chain was seen a few times. Antigen specificity is unknown. Germline loops: CDR1 SQVTM, CDR2 ANQGSEA. V was cut by 4 bases and J by 0 bases, with 10 bases left in between. The CDR3 length is 14 residues. RNA transcripts provided the source from which TCR beta CDR3 regions were amplified. Primed by the HTBI set, a first-round RT-PCR was run on the TCR CDR3. Using its own MiXCR run on the multiplex PCR reads, TCRdb lists one record per CDR3 protein. The table has 640,000 or so distinct CDR3 sequences, 14% seen once. The data stem from a study of T cells in Graves' hyperthyroidism and ophthalmopathy. Study summary: Blood was drawn when the patient was first diagnosed and still untreated. General study results and limits: Stable hyperthyroidism was separated from ophthalmopathy by a model based on 13 V-J features. Most clonotypes expanded in thyroid above 0.001 were likewise present in blood.

Input material: blood. This clonotype was sampled from a young woman with Graves' ophthalmopathy. The chain couples TRBV29-1 to TRBJ2-1; tentative D call: TRBD2 (6 bases). The chain's CDR3 is CSVAAGPSYNEQFF. The CDR3 DNA reads as TGCAGCGTTGCTGCGGGACCCTCCTACAATGAGCAGTTCTTC.